This T cell receptor (beta chain) was sequenced for a study of cytomegalovirus exposure and HLA in healthy donors. Looking at the study overall: HLA-typed donors were the source of 83 million or so unique TCRs held in an early data release.

This clone was recorded many times. Its antigen is as yet unknown. The study's findings and limits: Further analysis, carried out later, found HLA-associated TCR beta chains more clonally expanded than equally common other chains. Immune exposure was documented only through CMV serostatus.

13 Jbeta primers and 60 Vbeta primers were used for the PCR. The method was immunoSEQ multiplex PCR; TCRdb's version includes in-frame clones alone and lacks a portion of them. The sample carries 80,000 or so clones, around 9.1% recorded once. The CDR3 runs 11 residues. CDR1 and CDR2 from the germline V gene are MNHEY and SVGAGI. V was pared by 6 bases and J by 7 bases, with 9 bases between. The sequenced sample was PBMCs. The TCR sequence derives from a man in his sixties in good health and CMV-seropositive. The J gene is TRBJ2-5, the V gene TRBV6-5; D gene ambiguous. This CDR3 reads CASSPSGTQYF. In DNA, the CDR3 is TGTGCCAGCAGCCCTTCGGGGACCCAGTACTTC.